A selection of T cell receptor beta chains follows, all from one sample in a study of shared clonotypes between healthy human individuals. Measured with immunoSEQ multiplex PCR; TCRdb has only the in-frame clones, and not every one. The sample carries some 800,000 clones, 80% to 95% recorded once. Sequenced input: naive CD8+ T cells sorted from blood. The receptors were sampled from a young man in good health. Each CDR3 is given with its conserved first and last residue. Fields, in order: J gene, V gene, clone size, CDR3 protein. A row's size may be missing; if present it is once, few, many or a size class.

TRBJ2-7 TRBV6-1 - CASSEITRGAYEQYF
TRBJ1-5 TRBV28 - CASNIPGFSNQPQHF
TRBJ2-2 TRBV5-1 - CASSPGPANTGELFF
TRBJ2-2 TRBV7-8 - CASSFPGTSAGELFF
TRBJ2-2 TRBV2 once CASSLEGSDRGTGELFF
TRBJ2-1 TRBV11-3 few CASSPPNRDNEQFF
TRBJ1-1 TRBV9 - CASSVAGVGEAFF
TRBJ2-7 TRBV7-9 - CASSSIQGEPEQYF
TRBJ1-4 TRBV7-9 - CASSPVTTNEKLFF
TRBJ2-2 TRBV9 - CASRGVANTGELFF
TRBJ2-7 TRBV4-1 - CASSQELAVTYEQYF
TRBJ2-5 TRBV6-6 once CASSQLVAETQYF
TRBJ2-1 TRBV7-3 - CASSAFSGRDEQFF
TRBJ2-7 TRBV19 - CASSIGFRQGLAYEQYF
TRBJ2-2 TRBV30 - CAWSGGHALNTGELFF
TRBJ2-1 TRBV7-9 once CASSFTSGGDEQFF
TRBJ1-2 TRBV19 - CASSIDGSEYYGYTF
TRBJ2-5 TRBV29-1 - CSVGRVGQTQYF
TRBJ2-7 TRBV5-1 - CATRMGTGRDEQYF
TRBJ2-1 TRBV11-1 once CASSLGQYNEQFF
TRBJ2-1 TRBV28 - CASRPRQGSEQFF
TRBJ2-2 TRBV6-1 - CASTLLNTGELFF
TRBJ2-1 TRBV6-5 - CATNPEAGGNNEQFF
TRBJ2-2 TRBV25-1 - CASWRTSGSLGTGELFF
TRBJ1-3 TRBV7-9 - CASSHRQLDSGNTIYF
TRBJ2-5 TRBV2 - CASSEGTSGATQYF
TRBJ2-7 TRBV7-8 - CASSPRQGHYEQYF
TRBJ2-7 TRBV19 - CASSTGTSGRDEQYF
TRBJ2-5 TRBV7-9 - CASSLLREVLLETQYF
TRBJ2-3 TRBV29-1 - CSVDGLAGDGDTQYF
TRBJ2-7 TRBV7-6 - CASSLWTGQEQYF
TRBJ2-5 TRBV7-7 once CASSPRTSAQETQYF
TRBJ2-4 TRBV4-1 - CASSLRLAAKNIQYF
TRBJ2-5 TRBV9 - CASSVEGGWETQYF
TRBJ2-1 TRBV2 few CASSSVPTVTSGNHYNEQFF
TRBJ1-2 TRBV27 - CASSLSRSNGYTF
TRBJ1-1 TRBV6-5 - CASSVGVDRPGAFF
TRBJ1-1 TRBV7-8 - CASSLAPGHTAFF
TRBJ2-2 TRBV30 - CAWSVPPAHTGELFF
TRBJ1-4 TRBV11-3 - CASSPNRDEKLFF
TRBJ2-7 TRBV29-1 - CSAGVSGSTYEQYF
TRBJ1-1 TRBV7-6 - CASSLRGNTEAFF
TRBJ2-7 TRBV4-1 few CASSQVQTVYEQYF
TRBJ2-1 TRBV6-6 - CASSTSGTGIHEQFF
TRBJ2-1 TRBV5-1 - CASSLVLDSYNEQFF
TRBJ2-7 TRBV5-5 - CASSGGLEVGEQYF
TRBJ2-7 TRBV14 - CASSDRAGANEQYF
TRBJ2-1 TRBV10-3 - CAINRASARDEQFF
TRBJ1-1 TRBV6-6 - CASSPKWGSEAFF
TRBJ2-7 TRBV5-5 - CASSLAGVGLGNEQYF